Each of the 23 T cell receptor beta chains below was sequenced from the same sample in a study of blood T cell repertoires in COVID-19. This table comes from immunoSEQ multiplex PCR, and its TCRdb copy is limited to in-frame clones, with some not included. The repertoire holds approximately 250,000 clones, with approximately 84% as singletons. Sequenced sample: peripheral blood. Every receptor here comes from a man between 40 and 49 years old with acute or convalescent COVID-19.

The rearrangement joins TRBV7-3 to TRBJ2-1; tentatively, D is TRBD1 (6 bases). This CDR3 region has 15 residues. Trimming cost V 1 base and J 6 bases, with 13 bases left between them. From germline, CDR1 is SGHTA and CDR2 FQGTGA. The CDR3 bases are TGTGCCAGCAGCTTAAGTAGGGGGACCGTCAATGAGCAGTTCTTC. Amino acids: CASSLSRGTVNEQFF.

The genes are TRBV19 and TRBJ1-1; D is ambiguous. This CDR3 is built from 16 residues. V lost 1 base and J lost 1, with 13 bases in between. The germline V gene has CDR1 LNHDA and CDR2 SQIVND (reference sequence). CDR3 coding DNA: TGTGCCAGTAGTATAGTTTCCGGGGAGAGGAACACTGAAGCTTTCTTT. Translating it yields CASSIVSGERNTEAFF.

The V call is TRBV6-6, the J call TRBJ2-1; 8 nucleotides match TRBD2. The CDR3 has 13 amino acids. Germline CDR1 MNHNY, CDR2 SVGAGI (reference sequence). V dropped 7 bases and J dropped 9; count of bases not matched to a gene: 8. The CDR3, as DNA: TGTGCCAGCATCTTCGGGGGGGGCGGTGAGCAGTTCTTC. Protein product: CASIFGGGGEQFF.

The chain has TRBV3-1 (or the pseudogene TRBV3-2) and TRBJ2-1; a weak D match, TRBD2 (5 bases). The CDR3 length is 15 residues. Germline loops: CDR1 LGHDT, CDR2 YNNKEL (reference sequence). With 4 bases removed from V and 6 bases from J, the gap between germline ends came to 16 bases. CDR3 in amino acids: CASSPLREGRNEQFF. The CDR3 nucleotides are TGTGCCAGCAGCCCCTTAAGAGAGGGCCGCAATGAGCAGTTCTTC.

The chain couples TRBV10-3 to TRBJ2-5; 7 bases align to TRBD1. With V trimmed by 6 bases and J by 2 bases, 6 bases remained unmatched. Germline V gene sequence: CDR1 ENHRY, CDR2 SYGVKD. The CDR3 loop spans 14 amino acids. In DNA form, the CDR3 reads TGTGCCATCAGGGGGGACAGAACTCAAGAGACCCAGTACTTC. It translates to CAIRGDRTQETQYF.

This chain uses TRBV7-8 with TRBJ1-6; 9 bases are shared with TRBD1. This CDR3 contains 16 residues. Germline V lookup: CDR1 SGHVS, CDR2 FQNEAQ. Losses at the gene ends were 5 bases for V and 7 bases for J; bases not matched to a gene: 9. The CDR3 loop is CASSHSRDRANSPLHF. The CDR3 bases are TGTGCCAGCAGCCATAGCCGGGACAGGGCCAATTCACCCCTCCACTTT.

This rearrangement joins TRBV6-5 to TRBJ1-2; possibly TRBD1 for D (6 bases). This CDR3 comprises 13 residues. Trimming removed 10 bases at V and 8 bases at J, with 20 bases between. The germline CDR1 and CDR2 sequences are MNHEY and SVGAGI. The CDR3 region has the DNA TGTGCCACCATGGGCAGGGGTGTAGGAGGCTACACCTTC. Translation gives CATMGRGVGGYTF.

This chain links TRBV6-2 or TRBV6-3 with TRBJ1-2; TRBD1 aligns across 8 bases. V was pared by 4 bases and J by 3 bases, with 7 bases of the junction left unmatched. Germline V gene data show CDR1 as MNHEY and CDR2 as SVGEGT. This CDR3 has 15 residues. Here the CDR3 DNA reads TGTGCCAGCAGTTTACGGGACAGGCCTTACTATGGCTACACCTTC. It encodes CASSLRDRPYYGYTF.

The chain uses TRBV12-3 or TRBV12-4 and TRBJ1-1; D unresolved. The CDR3 is 13 amino acids. V was pared by 6 bases and J by 6 bases, with 14 bases between. The DNA for the CDR3 is TGTGCCAGCAGAGGGCCCGGGGTCCCTGAAGCTTTCTTT. This gives the protein CASRGPGVPEAFF.

This clone was seen a few times. The chain employs TRBV12-3 or TRBV12-4 and TRBJ1-1; no clear D. V was cut by 6 bases and J by 5 bases, with 10 bases left in between. This CDR3 is 12 amino acids long. In nucleotides, the CDR3 is TGTGCCAGCAGAGGGAGGAAAACTGAAGCTTTCTTT. It encodes CASRGRKTEAFF.

The chain carries TRBV29-1 and TRBJ2-3; TRBD2 aligns across 11 bases. Germline V lookup: CDR1 SQVTM, CDR2 ANQGSEA. Germline trimming cut 6 bases from V and 3 bases from J; bases unmatched to any gene: 8. CDR3 length: 15 residues. Written as DNA, the CDR3 is TGCAGCGTCCGCGGGACTAGCGGTTTGACAGATACGCAGTATTTT. Translating it yields CSVRGTSGLTDTQYF.

This clone came up once. The chain employs TRBV2 and TRBJ2-7; 7 nucleotides align to TRBD1. Germline lookup yields CDR1 SNHLY and CDR2 FYNNEI. There are 13 residues in the CDR3. Germline trimming cut 8 bases from V and 5 bases from J; bases unmatched to any gene: 9. This CDR3 reads CASVGDRAHEQYF. CDR3 sequence (DNA): TGTGCCAGCGTTGGAGACAGGGCCCACGAGCAGTACTTC. The full variable domain, rest sourced from reference TRBV2 and TRBJ2-7, is EPEVTQTPSHQVTQMGQEVILRCVPISNHLYFYWYRQILGQKVEFLVSFYNNEISEKSEIFDDQFSVERPDGSNFTLKIRSTKLEDSAMYFCASVGDRAHEQYFGPGTRLTVT.

The V and J genes are TRBV7-9 and TRBJ1-1; weak D call: TRBD1 (5 bases). The CDR3 sequence is 15 residues long. Per the germline V gene, CDR1 is SEHNR and CDR2 is FQNEAQ (reference sequence). V dropped 0 bases and J dropped 6 bases, with 14 bases sitting between them. The CDR3 sequence is CASSLAGGLSPEAFF. CDR3 nucleotide sequence: TGTGCCAGCAGCTTAGCGGGGGGACTTAGCCCTGAAGCTTTCTTT.

The rearrangement uses TRBV6-5 and TRBJ1-1; tentatively, D is TRBD1 (5 bases). The V gene's germline CDR1 is MNHEY and CDR2 SVGAGI. The CDR3 length is 13 residues. The V end was cut by 2 bases, the J end by 4 bases, with 8 bases between. CDR3 loop: CASSYDSLTEAFF. In DNA form, the CDR3 reads TGTGCCAGCAGTTACGACAGCCTCACTGAAGCTTTCTTT.

This clone was seen more than once but under ten times. This chain connects TRBV6-5 to TRBJ1-2; 7 bases fit TRBD1. The trim removed 6 bases at V and 3 bases at J, leaving 7 bases unmatched. Germline V lookup: CDR1 MNHEY, CDR2 SVGAGI. The CDR3 covers 14 residues. CDR3 protein: CASRKDREDYGYTF. The CDR3 DNA reads TGTGCCAGCAGAAAAGACAGGGAAGACTATGGCTACACCTTC.

The chain has TRBV4-2 and TRBJ1-4; D might be TRBD1 (5 bases). V lost 0 bases and J lost 0, with 17 bases in between. The CDR3 extends over 19 amino acids. Germline V lookup: CDR1 LGHNA, CDR2 YNFKEQ. CDR3 region: CASSQDRASGLATNEKLFF. DNA of the CDR3: TGTGCCAGCAGCCAAGATAGAGCGTCAGGGTTAGCAACTAATGAAAAACTGTTTTTT.

This chain links TRBV7-2 with TRBJ2-3; 7 positions agree with TRBD1. This CDR3 has 14 residues. Germline CDR1 reads SGHTA; CDR2 reads FQGNSA. V gave up 7 bases and J gave up 2 bases; unmatched junction bases: 6. The CDR3 loop is CASIKGAFTDTQYF. In DNA form, the CDR3 reads TGTGCCAGCATCAAGGGGGCCTTCACAGATACGCAGTATTTT.

This clone was observed a few times. V and J are TRBV5-6 and TRBJ1-1; D remains ambiguous. Trimming cost V 4 bases and J 2 bases, with 12 bases left between them. The V gene's germline CDR1 is SGHDT and CDR2 YYEEEE. The CDR3 is 14 amino acids. The CDR3 sequence is CASSANLGNTEAFF. The CDR3, as DNA: TGTGCCAGCAGCGCGAACCTAGGCAACACTGAAGCTTTCTTT. Together with reference TRBV5-6 and TRBJ1-1, the CDR3 gives the full variable domain: DAGVTQSPTHLIKTRGQQVTLRCSPKSGHDTVSWYQQALGQGPQFIFQYYEEEERQRGNFPDRFSGHQFPNYSSELNVNALLLGDSALYLCASSANLGNTEAFFGQGTRLTVV.

This clone was detected a few times. The CDR3 here is CASSQGGQGAGNTIYF. Written as DNA, the CDR3 is TGTGCCAGCAGCCAGGGTGGACAGGGAGCTGGAAACACCATATATTTT. The chain is built from TRBV3-1 (or the pseudogene TRBV3-2) and TRBJ1-3; 8 bases align to TRBD1. The V and J ends lost 3 bases and 2 bases, in that order; junction bases with no gene match: 6. The germline V gene has CDR1 LGHDT and CDR2 YNNKEL (reference sequence). There are 16 residues in the CDR3.

The chain employs TRBV30 and TRBJ1-2; 10 bases match TRBD1. CDR1 is GTSNPN and CDR2 is SVGIG in the germline V gene (reference sequence). V trimming: 4 bases; J trimming: 4 bases; junction bases outside the gene matches: 9. This CDR3 region has 15 residues. CDR3 in DNA: TGTGCCTGGAAAACCGGGACAGGGGCGCCCTATGGCTACACCTTC. It yields the protein CAWKTGTGAPYGYTF.

The chain uses TRBV30 and TRBJ2-5; D not certain. The CDR3 totals 11 residues. Trimming shortened V by 1 base and J by 3 bases, and 3 bases separated the two germline ends. From germline, CDR1 is GTSNPN and CDR2 SVGIG (reference sequence). The CDR3 nucleotides read TGTGCCTGGAGTGCCGAAGAGACCCAGTACTTC. Translating gives CAWSAEETQYF.

V is TRBV7-6 and J is TRBJ2-1, with 8 bases matching TRBD1. The CDR3 has 15 amino acids. V shed 5 bases and J 2 bases; nucleotides not matched to a gene: 5. CDR1 is SGHVS and CDR2 is FNYEAQ in the germline V gene. The CDR3: CASSLDRGPYNEQFF. The CDR3 region has the DNA TGTGCCAGCAGCCTTGACAGGGGCCCCTACAATGAGCAGTTCTTC. Looking up the rest from reference TRBV7-6 and TRBJ2-1 gives the full variable domain: GAGVSQSPRYKVTKRGQDVALRCDPISGHVSLYWYRQALGQGPEFLTYFNYEAQQDKSGLPNDRFSAERPEGSISTLTIQRTEQRDSAMYRCASSLDRGPYNEQFFGPGTRLTVL.

The CDR3 nucleotides are TGTGCCATCAGTGACACGCTGAGGCTAGCTGAAGCTTTCTTT. Residues: CAISDTLRLAEAFF. The J gene is TRBJ1-1, the V gene TRBV10-3; no clear D gene. V was shortened by 3 bases and J by 6 bases, with 14 bases between the two germline ends. This CDR3 is built from 14 residues. Germline V gives CDR1 ENHRY, CDR2 SYGVKD.